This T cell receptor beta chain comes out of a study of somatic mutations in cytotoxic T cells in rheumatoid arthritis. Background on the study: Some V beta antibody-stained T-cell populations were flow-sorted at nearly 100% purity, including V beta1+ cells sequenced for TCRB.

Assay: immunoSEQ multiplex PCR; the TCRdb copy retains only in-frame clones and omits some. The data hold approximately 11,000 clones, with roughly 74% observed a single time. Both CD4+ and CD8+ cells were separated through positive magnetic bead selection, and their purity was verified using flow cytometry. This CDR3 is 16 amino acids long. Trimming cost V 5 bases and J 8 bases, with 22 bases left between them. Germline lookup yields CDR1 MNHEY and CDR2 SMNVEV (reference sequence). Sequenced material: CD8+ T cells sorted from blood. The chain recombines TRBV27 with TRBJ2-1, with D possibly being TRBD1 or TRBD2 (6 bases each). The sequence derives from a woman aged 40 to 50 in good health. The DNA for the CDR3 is TGTGCCAGCAGTGCTCGAGGGGGGCTAGCTATCTATGAGCAGTTCTTC. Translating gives CASSARGGLAIYEQFF.